These 23 T cell receptor beta chains came from one sample sequenced in a study of shared clonotypes between healthy human individuals. The table came from immunoSEQ multiplex PCR; TCRdb's copy has only in-frame clones and leaves some out. The sample yields a few million clones, 80% to 95% seen once. The sequencing sample was made of naive CD4+ T cells from PBMCs. Subset defined: CD45RA+ positively selected. The receptors were gathered from a young man in good health. Some clones in this sample may be carry-over from other donors' samples.

The chain recombines TRBV7-9 with TRBJ1-4; TRBD1 is a possible D gene (6 bases). Germline V gene lookup returns CDR1 SEHNR and CDR2 FQNEAQ (reference sequence). V lost 4 bases and J 3 bases, leaving 15 bases between the germline ends. The CDR3 covers 16 residues. The CDR3 bases are TGTGCCAGCAGCTCCCTCGGGCGGGGGCCTAATGAAAAACTGTTTTTT. Translation: CASSSLGRGPNEKLFF.

The gene calls are TRBV7-9 and TRBJ2-3, with 8 bases matching TRBD1. CDR1 is SEHNR, CDR2 FQNEAQ, per germline (reference sequence). This CDR3 region has 15 residues. V lost 6 bases, J lost 1 base, and 6 bases stayed unmatched. DNA for the CDR3: TGTGCCAGCAGGAAGAACAGGGGGGGCACAGATACGCAGTATTTT. Protein sequence: CASRKNRGGTDTQYF.

V and J are TRBV10-3 and TRBJ1-3; D is unclear. The V gene lost 3 bases and the J gene lost 14 bases, with 17 bases spanning the gap. Germline values: CDR1 ENHRY, CDR2 SYGVKD. The CDR3 consists of 13 residues. The CDR3 loop is CAISDTGPTVLYF. In DNA form, the CDR3 reads TGTGCCATCAGTGACACGGGCCCGACGGTCTTATATTTT.

This chain links TRBV7-2 with TRBJ2-1, with TRBD2 identical over 7 bases. The junction had 7 bases not matched to a gene; V was cut back by 5 bases and J by 6 bases. Germline CDR1 and CDR2: SGHTA and FQGNSA. The length of the CDR3 is 14 residues. The CDR3 sequence: CASSVEAGRNEQFF. DNA of the CDR3: TGTGCCAGCAGCGTCGAAGCGGGACGCAATGAGCAGTTCTTC.

The chain couples TRBV19 to TRBJ1-1; D unresolved. Germline lookup yields CDR1 LNHDA and CDR2 SQIVND (reference sequence). The CDR3 consists of 13 residues. Trimming left V 4 bases short and J 9 bases short, with 15 bases between. Written as DNA, the CDR3 is TGTGCCAGTAGTACGCAGTTAAAGGATCAAGCTTTCTTT. Translating it yields CASSTQLKDQAFF. Looking up the rest from reference TRBV19 and TRBJ1-1 gives the full variable domain: DGGITQSPKYLFRKEGQNVTLSCEQNLNHDAMYWYRQDPGQGLRLIYYSQIVNDFQKGDIAEGYSVSREKKESFPLTVTSAQKNPTAFYLCASSTQLKDQAFFGQGTRLTVV.

The chain links TRBV5-1 to TRBJ2-3, with D possibly matching TRBD2 (5 bases). Germline loops: CDR1 SGHRS, CDR2 YFSETQ. The ends were cut back, 1 base at V and 7 bases at J, with 16 bases in the middle. The CDR3 sequence is 15 residues long. Here the CDR3 DNA reads TGCGCCAGCAGCTTGTCTCCCCTTCCCGGGAATACGCAGTATTTT. Protein product: CASSLSPLPGNTQYF.

CDR3 nucleotides: TGTGCCAGCAGCCAAGATCCGGCGCGGGGATCTTACGAGCAGTACTTC. Amino acid sequence: CASSQDPARGSYEQYF. The chain uses TRBV14 and TRBJ2-7; TRBD2 is a possible D gene (6 bases). The germline V gene has CDR1 SGHDN and CDR2 FVKESK. V lost 0 bases and J lost 4, with 16 bases in between. There are 16 residues in the CDR3. The full variable domain, in which reference TRBV14 and TRBJ2-7 provide the parts outside the CDR3, is EAGVTQFPSHSVIEKGQTVTLRCDPISGHDNLYWYRRVMGKEIKFLLHFVKESKQDESGMPNNRFLAERTGGTYSTLKVQPAELEDSGVYFCASSQDPARGSYEQYFGPGTRLTVT.

This chain joins TRBV7-9 and TRBJ2-3; 7 bases fit TRBD1. The CDR3 sequence is 14 residues long. With 4 bases clipped from V and 6 bases from J, the junction kept 7 bases outside the gene matches. The V gene's germline CDR1 is SEHNR and CDR2 FQNEAQ (reference sequence). CDR3 sequence: CASSSTRGQDTQYF. The CDR3 region has the DNA TGTGCCAGCAGCTCCACGAGGGGGCAGGATACGCAGTATTTT.

This clone was seen more than once but under ten times. This chain connects TRBV4-1 to TRBJ1-4; D gene uncertain. The germline V gene encodes CDR1 MGHRA and CDR2 YSYEKL. V gave up 1 base and J gave up 8 bases, with 11 bases separating them. The CDR3 spans 14 residues. DNA of the CDR3: TGCGCCAGCAGCCAAGGATGGGCGGTCGAAAAACTGTTTTTT. Translated: CASSQGWAVEKLFF.

The CDR3 nucleotides are TGTGCCAGCAGCTTAGGAGACCAGGGCACAGAGACCCAGTACTTC. It codes for CASSLGDQGTETQYF. V and J are TRBV7-9 and TRBJ2-5; D is perhaps TRBD1 (5 bases). V was trimmed by 1 base and J by 4 bases, leaving 13 bases between them. This CDR3 has 15 amino acids. Germline loops: CDR1 SEHNR, CDR2 FQNEAQ (reference sequence).

About this clone: Other nucleotide sequences in the sample specify the same CDR3. The rearrangement links TRBV4-1 to TRBJ1-2, with D possibly TRBD1 on 6 matching bases. V was clipped by 2 bases and J by 2 bases, with 6 bases between them. The CDR3 extends over 13 amino acids. The germline V gene encodes CDR1 MGHRA and CDR2 YSYEKL. The CDR3 region is CASSQQGNYGYTF. CDR3 in DNA: TGCGCCAGCAGCCAACAGGGGAACTATGGCTACACCTTC.

A few counts support this clone. The CDR3: CASSIDRAYGYTF. DNA of the CDR3: TGTGCCAGTAGTATCGACAGAGCCTATGGCTACACCTTC. V gene TRBV19 combines with J gene TRBJ1-2; TRBD1 might be the D (5 bases). Trimming shortened V by 3 bases and J by 4 bases, and 9 bases separated the two germline ends. From germline, CDR1 is LNHDA and CDR2 SQIVND (reference sequence). This CDR3 has 13 amino acids. The entire variable domain, with the rest obtained from reference TRBV19 and TRBJ1-2, is as follows: DGGITQSPKYLFRKEGQNVTLSCEQNLNHDAMYWYRQDPGQGLRLIYYSQIVNDFQKGDIAEGYSVSREKKESFPLTVTSAQKNPTAFYLCASSIDRAYGYTFGSGTRLTVV.

This clone has more than one count but fewer than ten. V and J are TRBV6-1 and TRBJ2-6, with 9 positions matching TRBD1. J was trimmed by 0 bases and V by 6 bases; bases with no gene match: 0. The CDR3 is 15 residues long. Germline V lookup: CDR1 MNHNS, CDR2 SASEGT. CDR3 bases: TGTGCCAGCAGGACAGGGGGCTCTGGGGCCAACGTCCTGACTTTC. Amino acids: CASRTGGSGANVLTF.

The V call is TRBV30, the J call TRBJ2-7, with D possibly being TRBD1 (5 bases). Germline loops: CDR1 GTSNPN, CDR2 SVGIG (reference sequence). V dropped 0 bases and J dropped 2 bases, with 29 bases sitting between them. The CDR3 sequence is 20 residues long. CDR3 coding DNA: TGTGCCTGGAGTGTAGGCCTCCTATGGAACCCGCAGGGTCTAACCTACGAGCAGTACTTC. It yields the protein CAWSVGLLWNPQGLTYEQYF.

The rearrangement joins TRBV11-2 to TRBJ2-7; D may match TRBD1 or TRBD2 (5 bases each). The germline V and J ends were trimmed by 1 base and 3 bases, with 13 bases remaining between them. Germline assignment: CDR1 SGHAT and CDR2 FQNNGV. The CDR3 length is 15 residues. The CDR3 region has the DNA TGTGCCAGCAGCTTAGGGCCAGGGAGTGGCTACGAGCAGTACTTC. Its protein is CASSLGPGSGYEQYF. Combining the CDR3 with reference TRBV11-2 and TRBJ2-7 gives the whole variable domain EAGVAQSPRYKIIEKRQSVAFWCNPISGHATLYWYQQILGQGPKLLIQFQNNGVVDDSQLPKDRFSAERLKGVDSTLKIQPAKLEDSAVYLCASSLGPGSGYEQYFGPGTRLTVT.

The CDR3 DNA sequence: TGTGCCAGTAGGGTCTACAGGGATGATCAGCCCCAGCATTTT. Translating it yields CASRVYRDDQPQHF. This chain uses TRBV19 with TRBJ1-5; possible D gene TRBD1, 6 bases. This CDR3 region has 14 residues. Trimming took off 6 bases at V and 5 bases at J, with 14 bases between the two ends. Germline CDR1 is LNHDA and CDR2 is SQIVND (reference sequence).

The count of this clone is one. J is TRBJ2-3 and V is TRBV6-5, with TRBD2 matching 7 bases. Germline lookup yields CDR1 MNHEY and CDR2 SVGAGI. This CDR3 has 15 amino acids. With 5 bases clipped from V and 2 bases from J, the junction kept 7 bases outside the gene matches. CDR3 residues: CASSSLAGDTDTQYF. As DNA, the CDR3 is TGTGCCAGCAGTAGCCTGGCGGGGGACACAGATACGCAGTATTTT.

The V call is TRBV11-2, the J call TRBJ2-1; 8 positions match TRBD2. This CDR3 region has 18 residues. Trimming cost V 2 bases and J 1 base; bases outside gene matches: 10. Germline CDR1 reads SGHAT; CDR2 reads FQNNGV. The CDR3 region is CASSLIGPAGASYNEQFF. CDR3 DNA: TGTGCCAGCAGCTTAATCGGGCCAGCGGGAGCGTCCTACAATGAGCAGTTCTTC. The entire variable domain, with the rest obtained from reference TRBV11-2 and TRBJ2-1, is as follows: EAGVAQSPRYKIIEKRQSVAFWCNPISGHATLYWYQQILGQGPKLLIQFQNNGVVDDSQLPKDRFSAERLKGVDSTLKIQPAKLEDSAVYLCASSLIGPAGASYNEQFFGPGTRLTVL.

The rearrangement uses TRBV19 and TRBJ1-5, with 9 bases lining up with TRBD1. Germline-derived CDR1 and CDR2 are LNHDA and SQIVND (reference sequence). The V gene end was trimmed by 10 bases and the J gene end by 6 bases; junction bases not matched to a gene: 7. This CDR3 region has 13 residues. The CDR3 DNA reads TGTGCCACACGAACAGGGGGCAGTCAGCCCCAGCATTTT. Its translation is CATRTGGSQPQHF.

The chain combines TRBV6-5 with TRBJ1-3; a weak D match, TRBD1 (5 bases). With 7 bases removed from V and 2 bases from J, the gap between germline ends came to 12 bases. The germline gives CDR1 MNHEY, CDR2 SVGAGI. The CDR3 sequence is 14 residues long. In DNA form, the CDR3 reads TGTGCCAGCACTAGCCGGGGGGCTGGAAACACCATATATTTT. The encoded protein is CASTSRGAGNTIYF.

In the case of this clone: This same CDR3 is encoded by further DNA sequences in the sample. The gene calls are TRBV19 and TRBJ1-3; no reliable D call. In germline, CDR1 is LNHDA, CDR2 SQIVND (reference sequence). The CDR3 runs to 14 residues. V was cut by 4 bases and J by 0 bases, with 7 bases left in between. For the CDR3, the DNA is TGTGCCAGTAGTACGGGCCTCTCTGGAAACACCATATATTTT. Translated: CASSTGLSGNTIYF. The entire variable domain, with the rest obtained from reference TRBV19 and TRBJ1-3, is as follows: DGGITQSPKYLFRKEGQNVTLSCEQNLNHDAMYWYRQDPGQGLRLIYYSQIVNDFQKGDIAEGYSVSREKKESFPLTVTSAQKNPTAFYLCASSTGLSGNTIYFGEGSWLTVV.

The rearrangement uses TRBV6-1 and TRBJ2-6; TRBD2 matches 7 bases. There are 17 residues in the CDR3. Germline-derived CDR1 and CDR2 are MNHNS and SASEGT. The V gene end was trimmed by 3 bases and the J gene end by 2 bases; junction bases not matched to a gene: 7. Here the CDR3 DNA reads TGTGCCAGCAGTGATGTCGGGGGGTTAGCTGGGGCCAACGTCCTGACTTTC. Translation: CASSDVGGLAGANVLTF.

This chain connects TRBV28 to TRBJ2-3, with D hard to call. The CDR3 loop spans 15 amino acids. Between the trimmed V and J ends, which lost 2 bases and 3 bases, there was a span of 12 bases. The germline V gene has CDR1 MDHEN and CDR2 SYDVKM. The CDR3 sequence: CASSLGRLGTDTQYF. The CDR3 nucleotides read TGTGCCAGCAGTTTAGGTCGGCTAGGAACAGATACGCAGTATTTT.